Listed below are T cell receptor beta chains from one sample, sequenced in a study of T-cell reconstitution after alpha-beta-depleted transplantation in children. Each CDR3 protein gets one entry after TCRdb re-called the PCR reads with MiXCR. The profile shows 900,000 or so distinct CDR3 sequences, about 16% of them singletons. The sequencing used PBMCs, mostly from graft donor cells, collected 360 days after TCRalphabeta/CD19-depleted stem cell transplant. The receptors come from a male patient younger than 18 who had a stem cell transplant for acute lymphoblastic leukemia, so the T cells may come from the graft donor. Both conserved end residues are part of each CDR3.

V: TRBV5-6
CDR3: CASSFVGWNTGELFF

V: TRBV15
CDR3: CATSIDRTGYGYTF

V: TRBV4-2
CDR3: CASSLTSGSKETQYF

V: TRBV5-6
CDR3: CASSFGYTETQYF

V: TRBV24-1
CDR3: CATSDPGLDWNEQFF

V: TRBV12-3/TRBV12-4
CDR3: CASSFHGLEAFF

V: TRBV5-6
CDR3: CASSLSGGPLDEQFF

V: TRBV9
CDR3: CASSWGQGYGTGELFF

V: TRBV7-9
CDR3: CASSVIVGTNGELFF

V: TRBV4-1
CDR3: CASSQVLTYGYSNQPQHF

V: TRBV27
CDR3: CASSLSNNGGPYEQYF

V: TRBV2
CDR3: CASTSGDLREQYF

V: TRBV9
CDR3: CASSVVPSGIPSSYNEQFF

V: TRBV11-3
CDR3: CASSLPSGELFF

V: TRBV18
CDR3: CASSAIKNEQFF

V: TRBV30
CDR3: CAWNRERDEQYF

V: TRBV4-1
CDR3: CASSQGLAGGPGPNEQFF

V: TRBV5-1
CDR3: CASSLMGVGEAFF

V: TRBV20-1
CDR3: CSARDWISQLAGVAKNIQYF

V: TRBV11-2
CDR3: CASSATFPYLQNSYEQYF

V: TRBV3-1
CDR3: CASSQTGVYEQYF

V: TRBV4-1
CDR3: CASSQHIPGLATYEQYF

V: TRBV5-1
CDR3: CASSLTGFTLPTEQYF

V: TRBV7-6
CDR3: CASSLMARQANYGYTF

V: TRBV3-1
CDR3: CASSLIVSTNEQFF

V: TRBV20-1
CDR3: CSASRSNRGTYNEQFF

V: TRBV20-1
CDR3: CSARQQNEQFF

V: TRBV4-1
CDR3: CASSQVGGTYEQYF

V: TRBV12-3/TRBV12-4
CDR3: CASAPTPDTIYF

V: TRBV29-1
CDR3: CSASPAPGEQYF

V: TRBV19
CDR3: CASSINLGGIQFF

V: TRBV28
CDR3: CASTIIGAGELFF

V: TRBV5-5
CDR3: CASSSHRTSGETQYF

V: TRBV28
CDR3: CASSLGGWGETQYF

V: TRBV30
CDR3: CAWALGQGLTPLHF

V: TRBV3-1
CDR3: CASSQEVSYEQYF

V: TRBV5-1
CDR3: CASSPQVSGSTNEQFF

V: TRBV7-2
CDR3: CASSAQAVPFF

V: TRBV5-1
CDR3: CASSWGAEAFF

V: TRBV5-1
CDR3: CASSLGQADTQYF

V: TRBV9
CDR3: CASSPNLVTSEETQYF

V: TRBV12-3/TRBV12-4
CDR3: CASTSLGQGKGKLFF

V: TRBV5-1
CDR3: CASSSAGLANYGYTF

V: TRBV12-3/TRBV12-4
CDR3: CASTPRTGGGELFF

V: TRBV20-1
CDR3: CSARVDPGELFF

V: TRBV4-1
CDR3: CASSQVPGLAGAGELFF

V: TRBV6-1
CDR3: CASRVISGANVLTF

V: TRBV11-2
CDR3: CASSSDRYSQETQYF

V: TRBV7-6
CDR3: CASGSLSSYEQYF

V: TRBV29-1
CDR3: CSVGGTSLGNTIYF

V: TRBV24-1
CDR3: CATSDLEGRSSDTQYF